This T cell receptor beta chain was profiled in a study of blood T cell repertoires in COVID-19. Generated by immunoSEQ multiplex PCR, the TCRdb table keeps only in-frame clones and is missing some. The sample includes about 110,000 clones, roughly four fifths of them seen just once. The CDR3 totals 13 residues. Looked up from germline, CDR1 is LGHDT and CDR2 is YNNKEL (reference sequence). The ends were cut back, 3 bases at V and 4 bases at J, with 9 bases in the middle. The J gene is TRBJ2-5, the V gene TRBV3-1 (or the pseudogene TRBV3-2); no reliable D call. Sequenced sample: peripheral blood. This clonotype was sampled from a woman aged 55-75 years with acute or convalescent COVID-19. This CDR3 is CASSHHRVETQYF. The CDR3 bases are TGTGCCAGCAGCCACCACCGCGTAGAGACCCAGTACTTC.